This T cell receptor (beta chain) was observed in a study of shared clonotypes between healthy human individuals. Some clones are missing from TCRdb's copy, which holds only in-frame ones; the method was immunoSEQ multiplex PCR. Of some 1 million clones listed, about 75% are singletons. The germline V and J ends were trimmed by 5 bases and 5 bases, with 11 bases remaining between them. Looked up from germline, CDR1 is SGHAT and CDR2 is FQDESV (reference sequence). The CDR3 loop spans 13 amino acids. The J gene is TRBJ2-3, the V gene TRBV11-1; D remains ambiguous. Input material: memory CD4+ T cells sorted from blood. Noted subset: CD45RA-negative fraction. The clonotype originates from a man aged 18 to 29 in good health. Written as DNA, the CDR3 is TGTGCCAGCAGCATACATAGAGGAGATACGCAGTATTTT. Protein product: CASSIHRGDTQYF.